The 10 T cell receptor beta chains presented below share a single source sample, sequenced in a study of CD8 T cells in Susac syndrome. After extraction with the RNeasy kit, about 0.5 to 1 ug of the RNA was reverse transcribed using random hexamers. TCRdb fed the immunoSEQ multiplex PCR reads into MiXCR, producing one record per CDR3 protein. The sample carries 150,000 to 200,000 distinct CDR3 sequences, about 91% recorded once. The source material was CD4+ T cells from PBMCs. These receptors were collected from a human donor in good health.

The rearrangement joins TRBV5-4 to TRBJ2-5; D gene ambiguous. Germline V CDR1 and CDR2: SGHNT, YYREEE (reference sequence). The V and J ends lost 4 bases and 1 base respectively, with 11 bases between them. The CDR3 is 14 amino acids. As DNA, the CDR3 is TGTGCCAGCAGCCCCTATGCAGTCCAAGAGACCCAGTACTTC. It encodes CASSPYAVQETQYF.

The V call is TRBV5-1, the J call TRBJ1-1; the D is unclear. The CDR3 loop spans 13 amino acids. Trimming took 0 bases from V and 5 from J, leaving 8 bases between them. Germline V gene sequence: CDR1 SGHRS, CDR2 YFSETQ. The CDR3 region has the DNA TGCGCCAGCAGCTTGGGGGGATGGACTGAAGCTTTCTTT. Translating it yields CASSLGGWTEAFF.

V and J are TRBV6-6 and TRBJ2-2; D is possibly TRBD2 (6 bases). The CDR3 is 15 amino acids. V gave up 7 bases and J gave up 4 bases, with 16 bases separating them. The germline CDR1 and CDR2 sequences are MNHNY and SVGAGI (reference sequence). The CDR3: CASTKSGQVTGELFF. CDR3 DNA: TGTGCCAGCACCAAGAGCGGGCAGGTCACCGGGGAGCTGTTTTTT.

V and J are TRBV29-1 and TRBJ2-2; D unclear. This CDR3 region has 13 residues. The V gene lost 3 bases and the J gene lost 4 bases, with 9 bases spanning the gap. Germline loops: CDR1 SQVTM, CDR2 ANQGSEA. The DNA for the CDR3 is TGCAGCGTTGATTCTCTGAGCACCGGGGAGCTGTTTTTT. Residues: CSVDSLSTGELFF.

The chain joins TRBV11-2 to TRBJ2-5; 9 nucleotides match TRBD1. CDR3 length: 15 residues. Per the germline V gene, CDR1 is SGHAT and CDR2 is FQNNGV. The trim removed 3 bases at V and 2 bases at J, leaving 4 bases unmatched. CDR3 sequence (DNA): TGTGCCAGCAGCTTCGGAGACAGGGGGCAAGAGACCCAGTACTTC. This sequence encodes CASSFGDRGQETQYF.

This chain connects TRBV2 to TRBJ2-7; D unresolved. Trimming took off 6 bases at V and 3 bases at J, with 6 bases between the two ends. Germline loops: CDR1 SNHLY, CDR2 FYNNEI. This CDR3 region has 11 residues. CDR3: CASRSHYEQYF. The CDR3 DNA sequence: TGTGCCAGCAGATCCCACTACGAGCAGTACTTC.

The J gene is TRBJ1-1, the V gene TRBV20-1; D might be TRBD1 (6 bases). CDR1 is DFQATT and CDR2 is SNEGSKA in the germline V gene (reference sequence). The V end lost 2 bases, the J end lost 8 bases, and 15 bases lay between the germline ends. The CDR3 totals 13 residues. The CDR3 nucleotides are TGCAGTGCTAGATGGGTTACAGGGTGGGAAGCTTTCTTT. The encoded protein is CSARWVTGWEAFF.

CDR3 loop: CASSLMRQETQYF. CDR3 DNA: TGTGCCAGCAGCTTGATGCGGCAAGAGACCCAGTACTTC. V and J are TRBV5-8 and TRBJ2-5; D not resolved. Per germline, CDR1 SGHTS and CDR2 YDEGEE. The CDR3 loop spans 13 amino acids. With 1 base removed from V and 2 bases from J, the gap between germline ends came to 6 bases.

The V call is TRBV6-1, the J call TRBJ1-2; TRBD1 is a possible D gene (6 bases). CDR3 length: 14 residues. Looked up from germline, CDR1 is MNHNS and CDR2 is SASEGT. Trimming pared 8 bases from V and 5 bases from J, leaving 18 bases between. For the CDR3, the DNA is TGTGCCAGCTCGTATCACAGGGAGTCGTATGGCTACACCTTC. Amino acids: CASSYHRESYGYTF.

The genes are TRBV5-1 and TRBJ2-6; no clear D gene. Germline values: CDR1 SGHRS, CDR2 YFSETQ. V was shortened by 4 bases and J by 0 bases, with 11 bases between the two germline ends. CDR3 size: 16 residues. The DNA of the CDR3 is TGCGCCAGCAGCCCTCGGACGGGCTCTGGGGCCAACGTCCTGACTTTC. It encodes CASSPRTGSGANVLTF.